Listed here are 5 T cell receptor beta chains from one sample, sequenced in a study of shared clonotypes between healthy human individuals. The table came from immunoSEQ multiplex PCR; TCRdb's copy has only in-frame clones and leaves some out. The data hold over a million clones, with around 97% observed a single time. Material for sequencing was naive CD4+ T cells sorted from blood. Subset indicated: CD45RA+ positively selected. Every receptor here comes from a young man in good health.

The genes are TRBV5-1 and TRBJ2-5; D unclear. CDR1 is SGHRS, CDR2 YFSETQ, per germline. Trimming took 3 bases from V and 3 from J, leaving 9 bases between them. The CDR3 extends over 13 amino acids. The DNA for the CDR3 is TGCGCCAGCAGCTCCCCGTCCGAAGAGACCCAGTACTTC. This translates into CASSSPSEETQYF.

This chain links TRBV5-1 with TRBJ2-5; D not resolved. The ends were cut back, 5 bases at V and 2 bases at J, with 13 bases in the middle. Germline V lookup: CDR1 SGHRS, CDR2 YFSETQ. The CDR3 length is 14 residues. For the CDR3, the DNA is TGCGCCAGCAGGGAAGTCTATCGTCAAGAGACCCAGTACTTC. It yields the protein CASREVYRQETQYF.

The chain employs TRBV5-5 and TRBJ1-1; D is perhaps TRBD1 (5 bases). The CDR3 contains 16 residues. CDR1 is SGHKS, CDR2 YYEKEE, per germline (reference sequence). V gave up 2 bases and J gave up 3 bases, with 17 bases separating them. CDR3 sequence reads: CASSFRAGFSDTEAFF. The CDR3 region has the DNA TGTGCCAGCAGCTTTCGCGCAGGGTTCTCCGACACTGAAGCTTTCTTT.

The chain recombines TRBV11-2 with TRBJ2-2, with D unresolved. Per the germline V gene, CDR1 is SGHAT and CDR2 is FQNNGV. The CDR3 covers 18 residues. V lost 1 base and J lost 0, with 15 bases in between. The DNA of the CDR3 is TGTGCCAGCAGCTTAGCCGCCGGGTTCAGCACGAACACCGGGGAGCTGTTTTTT. Its translation: CASSLAAGFSTNTGELFF.

Details on this clone: The sample has other DNA sequences that encode this CDR3 too. The chain joins TRBV9 to TRBJ1-3, with unresolved D. The V end lost 2 bases, the J end lost 4 bases, and 4 bases lay between the germline ends. The CDR3 is 12 amino acids. Germline V CDR1 and CDR2: SGDLS, YYNGEE. The CDR3 bases are TGTGCCAGCAGCGTGGAAGGAAACACCATATATTTT. It translates to CASSVEGNTIYF.